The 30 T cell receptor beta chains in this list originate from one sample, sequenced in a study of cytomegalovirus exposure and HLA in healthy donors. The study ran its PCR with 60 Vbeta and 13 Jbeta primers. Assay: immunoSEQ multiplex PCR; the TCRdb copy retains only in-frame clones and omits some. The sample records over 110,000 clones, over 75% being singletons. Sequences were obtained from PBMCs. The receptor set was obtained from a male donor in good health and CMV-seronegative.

The CDR3 nucleotides read TGCGCCAGCAGCCAAGATCCGGACACTGAAGCTTTCTTT. Residues: CASSQDPDTEAFF. The chain recombines TRBV4-1 with TRBJ1-1; D gene unclear. The CDR3 runs to 13 residues. The germline gives CDR1 MGHRA, CDR2 YSYEKL. Trimming removed 0 bases from V and 3 bases from J, with 5 bases in between.

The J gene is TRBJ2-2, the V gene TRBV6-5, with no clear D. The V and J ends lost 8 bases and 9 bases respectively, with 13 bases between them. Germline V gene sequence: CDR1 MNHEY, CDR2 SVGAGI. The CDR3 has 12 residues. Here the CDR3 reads CASGLGQWELFF. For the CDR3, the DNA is TGTGCCAGCGGGTTGGGCCAGTGGGAGCTGTTTTTT.

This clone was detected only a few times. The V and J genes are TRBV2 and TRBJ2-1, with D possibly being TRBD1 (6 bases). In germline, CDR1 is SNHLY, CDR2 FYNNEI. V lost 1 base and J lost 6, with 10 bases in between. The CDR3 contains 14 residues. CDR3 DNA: TGTGCCAGCAGTGAAGTTAAAGGGGGCAATGAGCAGTTCTTC. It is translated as CASSEVKGGNEQFF.

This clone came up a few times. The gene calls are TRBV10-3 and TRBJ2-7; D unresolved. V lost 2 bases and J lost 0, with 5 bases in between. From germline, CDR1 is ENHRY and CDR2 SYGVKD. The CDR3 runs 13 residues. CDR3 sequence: CAISEDSSYEQYF. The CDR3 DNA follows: TGTGCCATCAGTGAGGACTCCTCCTACGAGCAGTACTTC.

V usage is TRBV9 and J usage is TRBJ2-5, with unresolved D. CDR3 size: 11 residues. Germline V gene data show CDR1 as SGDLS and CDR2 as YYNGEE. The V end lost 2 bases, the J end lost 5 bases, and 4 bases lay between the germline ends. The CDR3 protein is CASSVRETQYF. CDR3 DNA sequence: TGTGCCAGCAGCGTCCGGGAGACCCAGTACTTC.

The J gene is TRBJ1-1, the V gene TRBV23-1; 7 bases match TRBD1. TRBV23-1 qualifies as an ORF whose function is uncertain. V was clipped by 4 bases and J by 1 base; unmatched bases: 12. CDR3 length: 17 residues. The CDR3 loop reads CASSRKFRQGTNTEAFF. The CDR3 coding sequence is TGCGCCAGCAGTCGCAAATTCCGACAGGGTACGAACACTGAAGCTTTCTTT.

Here the CDR3 DNA reads TGTGCCATCGGACAGTCTAGCACAGATACGCAGTATTTT. Translated: CAIGQSSTDTQYF. The chain combines TRBV27 with TRBJ2-3, with a tentative D call TRBD1 (6 bases). CDR3 length equals 13 residues. From germline, CDR1 is MNHEY and CDR2 SMNVEV (reference sequence). Trimming removed 10 bases from V and 0 bases from J, with 11 bases in between.

The CDR3 is CASSEGTGGGTQYF. CDR3 DNA sequence: TGTGCCAGCAGTGAGGGGACAGGCGGAGGGACCCAGTACTTC. This chain joins TRBV6-1 and TRBJ2-5, with TRBD1 matching over 8 bases. The germline gives CDR1 MNHNS, CDR2 SASEGT. The CDR3 loop spans 14 amino acids. The ends lost 3 bases at V and 7 bases at J; junction bases unmatched: 7.

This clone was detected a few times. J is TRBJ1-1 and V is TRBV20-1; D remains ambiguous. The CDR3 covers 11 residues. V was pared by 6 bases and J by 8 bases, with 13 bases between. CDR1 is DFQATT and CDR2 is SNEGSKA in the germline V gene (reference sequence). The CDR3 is CSALPEEEAFF. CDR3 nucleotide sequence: TGCAGTGCCCTCCCCGAGGAGGAAGCTTTCTTT.

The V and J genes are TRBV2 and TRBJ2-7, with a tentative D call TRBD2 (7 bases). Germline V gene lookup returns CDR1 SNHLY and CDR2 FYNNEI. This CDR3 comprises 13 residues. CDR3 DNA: TGTGCGGGGGGGCAGAGGATTTTTTACGAGCAGTACTTC. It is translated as CAGGQRIFYEQYF.

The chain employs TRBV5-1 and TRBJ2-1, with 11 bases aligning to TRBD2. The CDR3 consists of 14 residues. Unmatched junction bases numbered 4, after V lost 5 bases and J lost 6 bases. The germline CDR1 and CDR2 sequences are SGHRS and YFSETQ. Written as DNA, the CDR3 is TGCGCCAGCAGGAGAGGGACTAGCGGCAATGAGCAGTTCTTC. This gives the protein CASRRGTSGNEQFF.

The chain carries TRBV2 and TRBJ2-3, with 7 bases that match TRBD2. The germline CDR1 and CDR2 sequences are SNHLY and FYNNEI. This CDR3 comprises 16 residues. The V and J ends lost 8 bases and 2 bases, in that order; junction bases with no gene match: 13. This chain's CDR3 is CASERVAGDHTDTQYF. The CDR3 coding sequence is TGTGCCAGCGAGAGGGTGGCGGGAGACCACACAGATACGCAGTATTTT.

The DNA of the CDR3 is TGTGCCAGCAGTCTCCGGGGGGGGCCCACTGAAGCTTTCTTT. This encodes CASSLRGGPTEAFF. The rearrangement joins TRBV28 to TRBJ1-1; possibly TRBD1 for D (6 bases). The length of the CDR3 is 14 residues. Looked up from germline, CDR1 is MDHEN and CDR2 is SYDVKM. V dropped 5 bases and J dropped 4 bases, with 14 bases sitting between them.

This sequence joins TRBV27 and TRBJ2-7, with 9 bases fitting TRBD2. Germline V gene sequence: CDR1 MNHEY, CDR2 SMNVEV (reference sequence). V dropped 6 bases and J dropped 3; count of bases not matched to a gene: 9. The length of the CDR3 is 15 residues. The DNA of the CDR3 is TGTGCCAGCAGCTGGCGGGGGGGGTCCCTCTACGAGCAGTACTTC. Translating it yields CASSWRGGSLYEQYF.

The CDR3 region has the DNA TGTGCCAGCAGTTCTGGCGGGACTCCCTCCTACGAGCAGTACTTC. Translation: CASSSGGTPSYEQYF. The rearrangement uses TRBV27 and TRBJ2-7; D possibly corresponds to TRBD2 (6 bases). The V gene's germline CDR1 is MNHEY and CDR2 SMNVEV (reference sequence). This CDR3 spans 15 amino acids. V was pared by 4 bases and J by 0 bases, with 13 bases between.

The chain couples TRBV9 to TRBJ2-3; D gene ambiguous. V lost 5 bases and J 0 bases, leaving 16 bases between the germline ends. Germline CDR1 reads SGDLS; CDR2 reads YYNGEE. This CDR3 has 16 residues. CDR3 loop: CASSGDTTTSTDTQYF. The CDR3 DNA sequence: TGTGCCAGCAGTGGAGATACTACTACTAGCACAGATACGCAGTATTTT.

As DNA, the CDR3 is TGTGCCAGCAGCCTCACAAGAAGCAATCAGCCCCAGCATTTT. This translates into CASSLTRSNQPQHF. V is TRBV11-3 and J is TRBJ1-5; D ambiguous. V lost 5 bases, J lost 1 base, and 9 bases lay in between. The CDR3 runs to 14 residues. CDR1 is SGHNT and CDR2 is YENEEA in the germline V gene.

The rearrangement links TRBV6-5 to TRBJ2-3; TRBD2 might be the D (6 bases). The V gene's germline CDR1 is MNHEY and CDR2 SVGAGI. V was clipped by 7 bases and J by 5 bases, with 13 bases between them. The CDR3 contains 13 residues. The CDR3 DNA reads TGTGCCAGCAAGTCCGGGAGTGAAGATACGCAGTATTTT. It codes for CASKSGSEDTQYF.

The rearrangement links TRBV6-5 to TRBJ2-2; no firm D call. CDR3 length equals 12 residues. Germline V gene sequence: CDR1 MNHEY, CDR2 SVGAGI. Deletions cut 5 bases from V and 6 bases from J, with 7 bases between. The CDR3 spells CASSLGPGELFF. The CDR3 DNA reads TGTGCCAGCAGTCTGGGCCCCGGGGAGCTGTTTTTT.

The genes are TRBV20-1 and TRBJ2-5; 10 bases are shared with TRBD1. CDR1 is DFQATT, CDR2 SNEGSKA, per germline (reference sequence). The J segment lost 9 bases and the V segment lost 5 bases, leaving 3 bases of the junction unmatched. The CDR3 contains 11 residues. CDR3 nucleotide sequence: TGCAGTGCTCGGACAGGGGGTGCCCAGTACTTC. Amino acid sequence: CSARTGGAQYF.

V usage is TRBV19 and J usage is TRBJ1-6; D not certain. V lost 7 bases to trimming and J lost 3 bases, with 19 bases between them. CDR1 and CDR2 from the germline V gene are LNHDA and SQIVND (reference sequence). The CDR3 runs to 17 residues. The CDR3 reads CASMGFGGAYYNSPLHF. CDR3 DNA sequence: TGTGCCAGTATGGGGTTCGGAGGAGCCTACTATAATTCACCCCTCCACTTT. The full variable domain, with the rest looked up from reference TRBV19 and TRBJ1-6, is DGGITQSPKYLFRKEGQNVTLSCEQNLNHDAMYWYRQDPGQGLRLIYYSQIVNDFQKGDIAEGYSVSREKKESFPLTVTSAQKNPTAFYLCASMGFGGAYYNSPLHFGNGTRLTVT.

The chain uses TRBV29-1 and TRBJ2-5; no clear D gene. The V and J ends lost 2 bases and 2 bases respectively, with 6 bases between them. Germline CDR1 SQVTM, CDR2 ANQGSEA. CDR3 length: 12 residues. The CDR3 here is CSVEYRQETQYF. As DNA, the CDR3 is TGCAGCGTTGAATATAGACAAGAGACCCAGTACTTC.

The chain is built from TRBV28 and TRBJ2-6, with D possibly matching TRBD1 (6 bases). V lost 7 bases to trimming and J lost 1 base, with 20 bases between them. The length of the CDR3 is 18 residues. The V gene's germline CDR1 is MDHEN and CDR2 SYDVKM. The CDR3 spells CASTKTQGRLSGANVLTF. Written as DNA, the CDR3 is TGTGCCAGCACCAAAACCCAGGGGCGTTTATCTGGGGCCAACGTCCTGACTTTC.

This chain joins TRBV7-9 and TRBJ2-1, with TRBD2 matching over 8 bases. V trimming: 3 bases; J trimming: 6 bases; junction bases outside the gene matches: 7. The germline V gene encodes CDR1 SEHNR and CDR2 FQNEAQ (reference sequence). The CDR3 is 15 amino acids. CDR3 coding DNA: TGTGCCAGCAGCTTTGTCCGGGAGGGTTTCAATGAGCAGTTCTTC. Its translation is CASSFVREGFNEQFF.

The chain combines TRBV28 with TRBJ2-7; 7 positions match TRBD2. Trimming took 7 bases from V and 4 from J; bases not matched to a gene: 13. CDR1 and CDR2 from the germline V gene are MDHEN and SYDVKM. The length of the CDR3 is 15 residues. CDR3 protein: CASTLGGSKGYEQYF. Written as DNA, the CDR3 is TGTGCCAGCACCTTGGGCGGGAGCAAAGGGTACGAGCAGTACTTC.

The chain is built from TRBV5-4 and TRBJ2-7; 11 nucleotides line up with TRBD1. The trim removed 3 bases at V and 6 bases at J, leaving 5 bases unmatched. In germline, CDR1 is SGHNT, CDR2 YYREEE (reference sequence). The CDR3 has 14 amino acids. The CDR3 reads CASSSPGTGGEQYF. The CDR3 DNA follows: TGTGCCAGCAGCTCCCCCGGGACAGGGGGCGAGCAGTACTTC.

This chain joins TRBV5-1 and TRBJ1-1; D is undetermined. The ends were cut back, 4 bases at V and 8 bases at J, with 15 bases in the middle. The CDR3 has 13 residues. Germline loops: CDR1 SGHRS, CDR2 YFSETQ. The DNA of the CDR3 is TGCGCCAGCAGCACCGTGAGAGCCGTGGAAGCTTTCTTT. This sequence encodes CASSTVRAVEAFF.

The CDR3 spells CASTLQGPQETQYF. CDR3 coding DNA: TGTGCCAGCACGTTGCAGGGGCCCCAGGAGACCCAGTACTTC. V and J are TRBV7-9 and TRBJ2-5, with D perhaps TRBD1 (6 bases). The V end lost 7 bases, the J end lost 5 bases, and 17 bases lay between the germline ends. From germline, CDR1 is SEHNR and CDR2 FQNEAQ (reference sequence). The CDR3 totals 14 residues.

CDR3: CASSPTGQGETQYF. Here the CDR3 DNA reads TGTGCCAGCTCACCGACAGGGCAGGGGGAGACCCAGTACTTC. The rearrangement uses TRBV18 and TRBJ2-5; 7 bases agree with TRBD1. Germline V CDR1 and CDR2: KGHSH, LQKENI. CDR3 length: 14 residues. Trimming cost V 3 bases and J 5 bases; bases outside gene matches: 6.

The CDR3: CASSLGRGATEAFF. The CDR3 coding sequence is TGTGCCAGCAGCTTAGGCCGGGGGGCGACTGAAGCTTTCTTT. This sequence joins TRBV7-2 and TRBJ1-1, with D perhaps TRBD1 (6 bases). The CDR3 is 14 amino acids. CDR1 and CDR2 from the germline V gene are SGHTA and FQGNSA. V was clipped by 1 base and J by 5 bases, with 11 bases between them.